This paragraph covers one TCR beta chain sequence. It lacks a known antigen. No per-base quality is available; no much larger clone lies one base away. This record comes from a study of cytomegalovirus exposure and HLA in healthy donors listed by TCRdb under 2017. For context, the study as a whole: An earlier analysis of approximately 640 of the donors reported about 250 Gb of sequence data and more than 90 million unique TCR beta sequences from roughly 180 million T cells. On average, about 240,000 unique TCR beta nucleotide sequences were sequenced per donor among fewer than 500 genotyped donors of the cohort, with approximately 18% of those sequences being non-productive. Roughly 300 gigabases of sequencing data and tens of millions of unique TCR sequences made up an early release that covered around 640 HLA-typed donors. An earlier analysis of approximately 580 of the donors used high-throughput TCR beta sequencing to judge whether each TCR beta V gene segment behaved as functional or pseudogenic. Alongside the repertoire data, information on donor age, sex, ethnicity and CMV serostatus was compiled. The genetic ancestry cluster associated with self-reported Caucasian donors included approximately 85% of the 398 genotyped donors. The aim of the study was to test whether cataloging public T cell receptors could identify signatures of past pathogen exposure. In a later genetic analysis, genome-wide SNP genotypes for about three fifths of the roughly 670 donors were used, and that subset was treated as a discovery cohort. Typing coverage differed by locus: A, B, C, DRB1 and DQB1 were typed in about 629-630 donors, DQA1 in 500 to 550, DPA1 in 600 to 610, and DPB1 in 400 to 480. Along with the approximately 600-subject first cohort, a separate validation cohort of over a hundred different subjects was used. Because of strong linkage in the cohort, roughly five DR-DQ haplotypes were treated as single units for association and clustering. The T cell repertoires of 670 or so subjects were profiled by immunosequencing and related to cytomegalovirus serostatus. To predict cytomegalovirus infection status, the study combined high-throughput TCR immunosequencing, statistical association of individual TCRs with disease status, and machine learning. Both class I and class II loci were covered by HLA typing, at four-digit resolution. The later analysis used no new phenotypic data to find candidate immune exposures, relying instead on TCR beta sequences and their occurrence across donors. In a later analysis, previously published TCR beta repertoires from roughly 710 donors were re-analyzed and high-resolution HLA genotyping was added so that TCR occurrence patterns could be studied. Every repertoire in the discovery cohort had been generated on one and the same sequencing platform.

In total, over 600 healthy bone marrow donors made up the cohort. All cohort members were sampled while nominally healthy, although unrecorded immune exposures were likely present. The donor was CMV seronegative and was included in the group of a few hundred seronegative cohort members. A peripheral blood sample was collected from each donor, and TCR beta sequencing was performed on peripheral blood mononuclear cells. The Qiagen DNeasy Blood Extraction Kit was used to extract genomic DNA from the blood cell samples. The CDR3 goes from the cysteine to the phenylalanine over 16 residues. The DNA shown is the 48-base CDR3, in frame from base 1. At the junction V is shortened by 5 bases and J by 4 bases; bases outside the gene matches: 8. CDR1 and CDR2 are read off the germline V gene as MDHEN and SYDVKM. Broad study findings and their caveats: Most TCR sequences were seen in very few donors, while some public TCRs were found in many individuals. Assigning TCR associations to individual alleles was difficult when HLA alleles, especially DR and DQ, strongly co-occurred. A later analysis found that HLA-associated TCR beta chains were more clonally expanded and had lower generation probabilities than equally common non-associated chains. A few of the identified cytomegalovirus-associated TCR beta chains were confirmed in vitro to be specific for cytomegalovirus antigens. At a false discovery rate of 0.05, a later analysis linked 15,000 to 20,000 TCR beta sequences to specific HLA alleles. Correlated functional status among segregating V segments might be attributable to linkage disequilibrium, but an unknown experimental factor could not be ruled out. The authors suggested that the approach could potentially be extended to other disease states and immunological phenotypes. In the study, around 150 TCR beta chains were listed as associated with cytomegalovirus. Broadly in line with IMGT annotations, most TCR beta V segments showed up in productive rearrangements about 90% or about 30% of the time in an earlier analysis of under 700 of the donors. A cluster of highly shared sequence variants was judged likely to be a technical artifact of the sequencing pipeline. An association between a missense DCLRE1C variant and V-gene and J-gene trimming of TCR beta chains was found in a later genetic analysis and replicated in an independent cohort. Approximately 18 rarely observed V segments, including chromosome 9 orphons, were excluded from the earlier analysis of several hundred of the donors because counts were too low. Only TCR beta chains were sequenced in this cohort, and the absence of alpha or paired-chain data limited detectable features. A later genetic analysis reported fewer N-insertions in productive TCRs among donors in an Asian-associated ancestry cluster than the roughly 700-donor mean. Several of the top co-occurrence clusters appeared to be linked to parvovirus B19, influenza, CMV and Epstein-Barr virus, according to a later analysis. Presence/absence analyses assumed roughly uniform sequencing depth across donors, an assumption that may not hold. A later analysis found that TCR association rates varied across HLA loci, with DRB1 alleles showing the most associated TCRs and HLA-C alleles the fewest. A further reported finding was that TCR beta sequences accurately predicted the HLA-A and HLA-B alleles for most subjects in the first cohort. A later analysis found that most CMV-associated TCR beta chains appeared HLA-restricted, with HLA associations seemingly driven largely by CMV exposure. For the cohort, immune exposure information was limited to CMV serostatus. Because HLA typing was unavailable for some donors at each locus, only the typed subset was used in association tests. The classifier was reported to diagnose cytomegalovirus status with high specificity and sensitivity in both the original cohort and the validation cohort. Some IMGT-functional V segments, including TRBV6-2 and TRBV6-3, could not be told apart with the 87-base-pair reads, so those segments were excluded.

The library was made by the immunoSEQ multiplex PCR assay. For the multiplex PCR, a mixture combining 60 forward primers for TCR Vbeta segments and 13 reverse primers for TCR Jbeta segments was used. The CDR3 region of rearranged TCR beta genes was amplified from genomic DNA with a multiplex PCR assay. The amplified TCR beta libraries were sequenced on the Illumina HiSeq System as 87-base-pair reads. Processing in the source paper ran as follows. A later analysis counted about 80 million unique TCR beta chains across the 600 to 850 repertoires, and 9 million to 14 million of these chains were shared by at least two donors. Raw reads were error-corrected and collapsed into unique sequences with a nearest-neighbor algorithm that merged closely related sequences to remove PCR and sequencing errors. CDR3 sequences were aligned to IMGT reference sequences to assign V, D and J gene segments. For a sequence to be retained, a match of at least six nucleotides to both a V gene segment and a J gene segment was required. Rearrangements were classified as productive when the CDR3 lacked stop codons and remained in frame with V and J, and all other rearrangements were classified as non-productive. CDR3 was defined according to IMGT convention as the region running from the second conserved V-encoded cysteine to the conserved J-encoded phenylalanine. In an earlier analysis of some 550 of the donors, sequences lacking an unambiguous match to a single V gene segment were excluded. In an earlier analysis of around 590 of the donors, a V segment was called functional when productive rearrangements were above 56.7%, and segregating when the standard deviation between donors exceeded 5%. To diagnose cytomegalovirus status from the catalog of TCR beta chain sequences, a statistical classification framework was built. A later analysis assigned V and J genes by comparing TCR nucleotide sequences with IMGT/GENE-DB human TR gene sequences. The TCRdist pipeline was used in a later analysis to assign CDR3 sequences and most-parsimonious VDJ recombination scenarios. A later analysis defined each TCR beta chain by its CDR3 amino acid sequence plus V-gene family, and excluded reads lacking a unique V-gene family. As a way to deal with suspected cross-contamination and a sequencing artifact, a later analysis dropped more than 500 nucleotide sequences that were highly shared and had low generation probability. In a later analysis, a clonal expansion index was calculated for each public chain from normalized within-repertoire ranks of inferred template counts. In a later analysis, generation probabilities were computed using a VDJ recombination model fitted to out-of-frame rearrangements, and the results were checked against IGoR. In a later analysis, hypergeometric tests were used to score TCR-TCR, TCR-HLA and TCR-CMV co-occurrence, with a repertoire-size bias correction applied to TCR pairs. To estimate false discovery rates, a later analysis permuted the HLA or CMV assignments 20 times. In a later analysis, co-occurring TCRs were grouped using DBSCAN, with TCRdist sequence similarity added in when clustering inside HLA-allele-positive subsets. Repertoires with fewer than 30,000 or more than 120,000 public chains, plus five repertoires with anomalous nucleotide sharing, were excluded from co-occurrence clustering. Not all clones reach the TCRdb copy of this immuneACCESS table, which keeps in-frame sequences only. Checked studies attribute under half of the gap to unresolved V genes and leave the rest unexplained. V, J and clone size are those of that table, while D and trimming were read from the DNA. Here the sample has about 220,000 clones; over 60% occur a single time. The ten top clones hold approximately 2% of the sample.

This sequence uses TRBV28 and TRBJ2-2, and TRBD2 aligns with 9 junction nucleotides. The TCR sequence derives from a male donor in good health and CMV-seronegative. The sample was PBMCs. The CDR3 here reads CASSTWTSEGTGELFF. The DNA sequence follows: TGTGCCAGCAGTACTTGGACTAGCGAAGGCACCGGGGAGCTGTTTTTT. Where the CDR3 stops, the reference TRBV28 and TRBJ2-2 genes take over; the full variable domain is DVKVTQSSRYLVKRTGEKVFLECVQDMDHENMFWYRQDPGLGLRLIYFSYDVKMKEKGDIPEGYSVSREKKERFSLILESASTNQTSMYLCASSTWTSEGTGELFFGEGSRLTVL.